Below are 22 T cell receptor beta chains sequenced from a single sample in a study of cytomegalovirus exposure and HLA in healthy donors. The primer mix had 60 Vbeta and 13 Jbeta primers. Sequenced by immunoSEQ multiplex PCR; TCRdb stores in-frame clones only, minus some. Its table lists 60,000 to 80,000 clones. The specimen sequenced was PBMCs. Source of these receptors: a man in his forties in good health and CMV-seronegative.

Comments on this clone: Germline is not matched at one junction end, which may reflect a read error. This chain joins TRBV19 and TRBJ1-5; tentatively, D is TRBD1 (6 bases). The germline V gene encodes CDR1 LNHDA and CDR2 SQIVND (reference sequence). The CDR3 covers 14 residues. The CDR3 spells CASSTTGRKQPQHF. The CDR3 DNA follows: TGTGCCAGTAGTACTACAGGGCGCAAGCAGCCCCAGCATTTT.

V and J are TRBV7-2 and TRBJ2-2; the match to TRBD1 covers 10 bases. The CDR3 is 15 amino acids. V dropped 5 bases and J dropped 8; count of bases not matched to a gene: 8. Germline values: CDR1 SGHTA, CDR2 FQGNSA. Here the CDR3 DNA reads TGTGCCAGCAGCGATCGACAGGGGGCGCTGGGGGAGCTGTTTTTT. As protein: CASSDRQGALGELFF.

V usage is TRBV27 and J usage is TRBJ2-7; D uncertain. Deletions cut 6 bases from V and 1 base from J, with 13 bases between. The CDR3 length is 14 residues. Germline V CDR1 and CDR2: MNHEY, SMNVEV (reference sequence). CDR3 DNA sequence: TGTGCCAGCAGCCTCGGGTCGTTTTCCTACGAGCAGTACTTC. Residues: CASSLGSFSYEQYF.

The V call is TRBV11-2, the J call TRBJ2-3; 8 bases fit TRBD1. The CDR3 is made up of 18 amino acids. CDR1 is SGHAT, CDR2 FQNNGV, per germline. V was clipped by 0 bases and J by 2 bases; unmatched bases: 10. CDR3 region: CASSLDGTGPTDTDTQYF. CDR3 coding DNA: TGTGCCAGCAGCTTAGACGGGACAGGACCTACCGACACAGATACGCAGTATTTT.

The V and J genes are TRBV5-1 and TRBJ1-5; 7 nucleotides line up with TRBD1. Looked up from germline, CDR1 is SGHRS and CDR2 is YFSETQ. The CDR3 runs to 15 residues. The junction had 4 bases not matched to a gene; V was cut back by 1 base and J by 3 bases. Here the CDR3 reads CASSLTGVFNQPQHF. In nucleotides, the CDR3 is TGCGCCAGCAGCTTGACAGGGGTTTTCAATCAGCCCCAGCATTTT.

CDR3 protein: CASSAVAGSYNEQFF. The CDR3 nucleotides read TGTGCCAGCAGCGCCGTAGCGGGGTCCTACAATGAGCAGTTCTTC. V usage is TRBV9 and J usage is TRBJ2-1; 8 nucleotides match TRBD2. The germline V gene has CDR1 SGDLS and CDR2 YYNGEE. The CDR3 extends over 15 amino acids. V lost 3 bases to trimming and J lost 1 base; unmatched junction nucleotides: 3.

J is TRBJ2-3 and V is TRBV2; TRBD2 aligns across 12 bases. CDR1 is SNHLY, CDR2 FYNNEI, per germline. The J segment lost 2 bases and the V segment lost 3 bases, leaving 24 bases of the junction unmatched. This CDR3 is 23 amino acids long. In DNA, the CDR3 is TGTGCCAGCAGTGAGGTAAGGGCTAGCGGGGGGGGATTACAGCCTATGATCACAGATACGCAGTATTTT. The encoded protein is CASSEVRASGGGLQPMITDTQYF. The full variable domain, completed using reference TRBV2 and TRBJ2-3, is EPEVTQTPSHQVTQMGQEVILRCVPISNHLYFYWYRQILGQKVEFLVSFYNNEISEKSEIFDDQFSVERPDGSNFTLKIRSTKLEDSAMYFCASSEVRASGGGLQPMITDTQYFGPGTRLTVL.

The chain carries TRBV5-1 and TRBJ1-1, with D possibly matching TRBD1 (5 bases). V dropped 5 bases and J dropped 1 base, with 12 bases sitting between them. CDR1 SGHRS and CDR2 YFSETQ come from the germline V gene. This CDR3 region has 14 residues. CDR3 loop: CASSMGGENTEAFF. Written as DNA, the CDR3 is TGCGCCAGCAGTATGGGGGGGGAGAACACTGAAGCTTTCTTT.

V gene TRBV6-5 combines with J gene TRBJ1-4, with no clear D. The CDR3 length is 13 residues. Germline values: CDR1 MNHEY, CDR2 SVGAGI. V lost 6 bases and J 7 bases, leaving 12 bases between the germline ends. The CDR3 loop reads CASRPLEGEKLFF. The CDR3 bases are TGTGCCAGCAGACCGCTGGAGGGTGAAAAACTGTTTTTT.

The V call is TRBV5-1, the J call TRBJ1-1; D is undetermined. V lost 2 bases to trimming and J lost 1 base, with 12 bases between them. Germline V CDR1 and CDR2: SGHRS, YFSETQ. The CDR3 is 15 amino acids. The CDR3 protein is CASSFRGAWNTEAFF. CDR3 nucleotide sequence: TGCGCCAGCAGCTTCCGAGGAGCCTGGAACACTGAAGCTTTCTTT.

V gene TRBV18 combines with J gene TRBJ2-2; 7 bases map to TRBD2. Germline trimming cut 3 bases from V and 5 bases from J; bases unmatched to any gene: 3. This CDR3 is built from 14 residues. Germline V gene data show CDR1 as KGHSH and CDR2 as LQKENI. The DNA of the CDR3 is TGTGCCAGCTCACCGACCGGGGGGACCGGGGAGCTGTTTTTT. It translates to CASSPTGGTGELFF.

The CDR3 spells CASSLGTANTGELFF. The CDR3 bases are TGTGCCAGCAGCTTGGGGACAGCGAACACCGGGGAGCTGTTTTTT. The rearrangement uses TRBV5-8 and TRBJ2-2, with D possibly TRBD1 on 6 matching bases. The CDR3 totals 15 residues. From germline, CDR1 is SGHTS and CDR2 YDEGEE. V lost 0 bases to trimming and J lost 0 bases, with 6 bases between them.

In DNA, the CDR3 is TGTGCCAGCAGCTGGGGGGGACCCTCTCAAGATTCACCCCTCCACTTT. This gives the protein CASSWGGPSQDSPLHF. This chain uses TRBV5-4 with TRBJ1-6; TRBD1 is a possible D gene (5 bases). Germline CDR1 and CDR2: SGHNT and YYREEE (reference sequence). Trimming cost V 3 bases and J 8 bases, with 18 bases left between them. This CDR3 is 16 amino acids long.

This chain links TRBV6-1 with TRBJ1-4, with D possibly matching TRBD1 (5 bases). Deletions cut 9 bases from V and 5 bases from J, with 16 bases between. The CDR3 is 14 amino acids. The V gene's germline CDR1 is MNHNS and CDR2 SASEGT. The CDR3 DNA sequence: TGTGCCAGTCTTAGTAGGACATTAAATGAAAAACTGTTTTTT. Protein sequence: CASLSRTLNEKLFF.

The rearrangement uses TRBV5-1 and TRBJ2-6; no reliable D call. This CDR3 contains 15 residues. Between the trimmed V and J ends, which lost 4 bases and 0 bases, there was a span of 8 bases. The germline V gene encodes CDR1 SGHRS and CDR2 YFSETQ. The CDR3 sequence is CASSGAPSGANVLTF. The CDR3 DNA reads as TGCGCCAGCAGCGGAGCACCCTCTGGGGCCAACGTCCTGACTTTC.

J is TRBJ2-1 and V is TRBV4-3, with a possible D match to TRBD2 (6 bases). The CDR3 totals 17 residues. Trimming stripped 0 bases from V and 4 bases from J, with 16 bases between. Per germline, CDR1 LGHNA and CDR2 YSLEER. The CDR3 loop reads CASSQELVLARYNEQFF. CDR3 nucleotide sequence: TGCGCCAGCAGCCAAGAATTGGTGCTAGCGCGATACAATGAGCAGTTCTTC.

The gene calls are TRBV4-3 and TRBJ1-2; a weak D match, TRBD1 (5 bases). Trimming left V 0 bases short and J 3 bases short, with 11 bases between. CDR1 and CDR2 from the germline V gene are LGHNA and YSLEER. There are 15 residues in the CDR3. The DNA of the CDR3 is TGCGCCAGCAGCCAAGATCCAGGGTGGGACTATGGCTACACCTTC. Translated, it gives CASSQDPGWDYGYTF.

The V gene is TRBV6-4, the J gene TRBJ1-6; D is perhaps TRBD1 (6 bases). Germline V gives CDR1 MRHNA, CDR2 SNTAGT. Trimming shortened V by 2 bases and J by 7 bases, and 9 bases separated the two germline ends. The CDR3 spans 14 residues. The CDR3 sequence: CASSDHRDNSPLHF. CDR3 in DNA: TGTGCCAGCAGTGACCACAGGGACAATTCACCCCTCCACTTT.

This sequence joins TRBV30 and TRBJ1-1; 7 positions agree with TRBD1. Trimming at V came to 2 bases and at J to 11 bases, leaving 8 bases not matched to a gene. The germline V gene encodes CDR1 GTSNPN and CDR2 SVGIG (reference sequence). This CDR3 has 12 residues. This CDR3 reads CAWSPTGPRAFF. The CDR3 DNA is TGTGCCTGGAGTCCGACAGGGCCCCGTGCTTTCTTT. The whole variable domain, remainder taken from reference TRBV30 and TRBJ1-1, is SQTIHQWPATLVQPVGSPLSLECTVEGTSNPNLYWYRQAAGRGLQLLFYSVGIGQISSEVPQNLSASRPQDRQFILSSKKLLLSDSGFYLCAWSPTGPRAFFGQGTRLTVV.

The V call is TRBV4-3, the J call TRBJ2-1, with 10 positions matching TRBD2. The CDR3 sequence is 16 residues long. Germline trimming cut 2 bases from V and 3 bases from J; bases unmatched to any gene: 4. Germline V gene sequence: CDR1 LGHNA, CDR2 YSLEER. The DNA of the CDR3 is TGCGCCAGCAGCCAACGTCTAGCGGGGGACTACAATGAGCAGTTCTTC. It encodes CASSQRLAGDYNEQFF.

The chain employs TRBV9 and TRBJ1-4; 8 bases are a match to TRBD1. The ends lost 0 bases at V and 8 bases at J; junction bases unmatched: 6. Germline CDR1 reads SGDLS; CDR2 reads YYNGEE. The CDR3 covers 15 residues. The CDR3 is CASSVDAGGVEKLFF. CDR3 bases: TGTGCCAGCAGCGTAGATGCAGGGGGCGTAGAAAAACTGTTTTTT.

The gene calls are TRBV30 and TRBJ2-3, with D unclear. V lost 4 bases to trimming and J lost 3 bases, with 5 bases between them. This CDR3 region has 11 residues. CDR1 GTSNPN and CDR2 SVGIG come from the germline V gene (reference sequence). The CDR3 coding sequence is TGTGCCTGGACCCTGACAGATACGCAGTATTTT. As protein: CAWTLTDTQYF.